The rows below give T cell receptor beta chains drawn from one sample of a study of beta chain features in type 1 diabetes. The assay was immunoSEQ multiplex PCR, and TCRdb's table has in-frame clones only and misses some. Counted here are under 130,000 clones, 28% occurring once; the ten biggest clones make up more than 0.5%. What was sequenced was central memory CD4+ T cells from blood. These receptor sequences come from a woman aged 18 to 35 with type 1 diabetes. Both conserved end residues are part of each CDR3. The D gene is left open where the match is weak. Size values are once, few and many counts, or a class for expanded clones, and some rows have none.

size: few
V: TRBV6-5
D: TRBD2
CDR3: CASRLAGAQETQYF

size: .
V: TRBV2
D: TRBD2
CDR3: CASRVTGTSGTEQYF

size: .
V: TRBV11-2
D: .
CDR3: CASSDRNSGNTIYF

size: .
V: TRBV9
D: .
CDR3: CASSPQVNSYNEQFF

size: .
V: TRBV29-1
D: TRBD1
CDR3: CSVPPDRGQEYNEKLFF

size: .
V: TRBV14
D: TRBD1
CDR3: CASSHRFIGQGFADTQYF

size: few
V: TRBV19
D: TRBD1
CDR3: CASSLRQGQAFF

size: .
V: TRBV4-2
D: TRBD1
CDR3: CASSGQGATDTQYF

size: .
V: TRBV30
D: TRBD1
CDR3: CAWRTGSYEQYF

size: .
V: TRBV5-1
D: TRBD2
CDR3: CASSQGLAGVGEQFF

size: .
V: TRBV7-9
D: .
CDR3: CASSAEMNTEAFF

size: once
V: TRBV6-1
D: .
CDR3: CASSELSFRLEQYF

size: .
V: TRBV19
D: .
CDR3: CASRTQGSSEKLFF

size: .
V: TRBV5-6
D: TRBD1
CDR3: CASSLLDRGTKETQYF

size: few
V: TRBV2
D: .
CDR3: CASSEQGNYGYTF

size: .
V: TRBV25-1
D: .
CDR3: CASSDSGSADTQYF

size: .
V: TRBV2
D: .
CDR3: CASSEFNRELFYGYTF

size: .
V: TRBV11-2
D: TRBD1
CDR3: CASSLSFGQALAKNIQYF

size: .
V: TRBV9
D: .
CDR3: CASSVAHGNTGELFF

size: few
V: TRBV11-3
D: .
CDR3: CASSPRTGNEQFF

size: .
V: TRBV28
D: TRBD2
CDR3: CASSPPSGGFFHKQYF

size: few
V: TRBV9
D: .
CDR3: CASSVATGVGYGYTF

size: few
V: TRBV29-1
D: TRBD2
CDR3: CSPTWGGVEQYF

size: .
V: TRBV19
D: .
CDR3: CASSITPGVNEQFF

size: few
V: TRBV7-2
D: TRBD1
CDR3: CASSLAWRTGGEKLFF

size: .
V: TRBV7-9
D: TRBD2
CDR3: CASSRGTTSTGELFF

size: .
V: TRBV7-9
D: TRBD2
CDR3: CASSSSGSRYNEQFF

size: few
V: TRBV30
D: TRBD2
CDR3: CAWSIGLAKDTGELFF

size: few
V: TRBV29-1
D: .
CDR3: CSVATSPSSYNEQFF

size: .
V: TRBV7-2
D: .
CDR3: CASSLSPGSQAYEQYF

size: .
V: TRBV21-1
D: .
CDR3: CASSPRGEGTDTQYF

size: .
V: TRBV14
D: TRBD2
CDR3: CASSLLAGGPAEQFF

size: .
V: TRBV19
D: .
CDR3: CASTSGVMETQYF

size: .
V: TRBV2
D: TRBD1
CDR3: CARTGTGGSGANVLTF

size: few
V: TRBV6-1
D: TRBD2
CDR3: CASSESGGGQETQYF

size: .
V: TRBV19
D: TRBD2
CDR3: CASTGLAGNTGELFF

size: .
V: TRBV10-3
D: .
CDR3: CASRDKETQYF

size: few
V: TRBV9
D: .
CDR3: CASSSQSDGVGDGYTF

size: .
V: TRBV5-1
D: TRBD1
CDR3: CASSLTGANTGELFF

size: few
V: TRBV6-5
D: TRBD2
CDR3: CASSYRPSGSGEQFF

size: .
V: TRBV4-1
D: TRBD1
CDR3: CASSQEGTGYNEQYF

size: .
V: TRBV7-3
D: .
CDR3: CASSLSGTDTQYF

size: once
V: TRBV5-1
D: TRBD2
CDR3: CASTEGLAFQETQYF

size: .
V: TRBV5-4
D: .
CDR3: CASSFSRESQYF

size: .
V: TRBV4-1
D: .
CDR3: CASSQAGGNGYGYTF

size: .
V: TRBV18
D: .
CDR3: CASSPGFGVETQYF

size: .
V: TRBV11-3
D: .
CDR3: CASSFGAGYEQYF

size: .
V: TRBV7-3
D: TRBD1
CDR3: CASSPQGQGVAFF

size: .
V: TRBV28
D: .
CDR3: CASSFGRNEKLFF

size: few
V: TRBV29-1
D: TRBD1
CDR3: CSVGTATEAFF